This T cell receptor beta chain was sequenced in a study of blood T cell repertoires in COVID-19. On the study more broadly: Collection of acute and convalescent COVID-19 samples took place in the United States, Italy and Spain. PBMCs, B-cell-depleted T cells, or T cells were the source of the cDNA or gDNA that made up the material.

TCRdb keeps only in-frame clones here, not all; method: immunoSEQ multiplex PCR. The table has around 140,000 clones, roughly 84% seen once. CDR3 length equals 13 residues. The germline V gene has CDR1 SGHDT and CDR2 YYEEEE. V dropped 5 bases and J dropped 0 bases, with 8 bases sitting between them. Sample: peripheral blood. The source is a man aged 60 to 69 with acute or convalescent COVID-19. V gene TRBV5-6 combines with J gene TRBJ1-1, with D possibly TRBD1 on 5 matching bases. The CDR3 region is CASRTALNTEAFF. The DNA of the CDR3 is TGTGCCAGCAGGACAGCTTTGAACACTGAAGCTTTCTTT.